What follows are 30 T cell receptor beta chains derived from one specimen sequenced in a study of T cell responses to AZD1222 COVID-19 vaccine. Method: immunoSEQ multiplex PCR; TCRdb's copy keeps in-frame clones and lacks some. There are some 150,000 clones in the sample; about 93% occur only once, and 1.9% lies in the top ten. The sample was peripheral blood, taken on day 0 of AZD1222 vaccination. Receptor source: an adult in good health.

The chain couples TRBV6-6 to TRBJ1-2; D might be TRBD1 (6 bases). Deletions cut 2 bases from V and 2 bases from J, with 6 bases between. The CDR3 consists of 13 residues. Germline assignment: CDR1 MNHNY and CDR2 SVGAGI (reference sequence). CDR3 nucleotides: TGTGCCAGCAGTTACGGACAGAACTATGGCTACACCTTC. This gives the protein CASSYGQNYGYTF.

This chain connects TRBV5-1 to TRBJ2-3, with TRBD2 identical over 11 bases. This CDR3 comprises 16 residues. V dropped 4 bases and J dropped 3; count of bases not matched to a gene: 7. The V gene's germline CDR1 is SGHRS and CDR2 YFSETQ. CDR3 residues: CASSPIAGGVTDTQYF. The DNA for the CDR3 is TGCGCCAGCAGCCCCATAGCGGGAGGGGTGACAGATACGCAGTATTTT.

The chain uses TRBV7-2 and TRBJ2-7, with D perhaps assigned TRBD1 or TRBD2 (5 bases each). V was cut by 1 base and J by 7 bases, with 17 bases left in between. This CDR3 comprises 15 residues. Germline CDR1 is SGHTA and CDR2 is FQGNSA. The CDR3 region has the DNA TGTGCCAGCAGCTTAGTCGGGTCCGGGGCCAGGGAGCAGTACTTC. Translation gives CASSLVGSGAREQYF.

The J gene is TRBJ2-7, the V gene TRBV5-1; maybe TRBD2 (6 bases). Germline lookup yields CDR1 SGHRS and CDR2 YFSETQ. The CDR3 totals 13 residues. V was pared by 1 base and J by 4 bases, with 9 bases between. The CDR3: CASSLQGGYEQYF. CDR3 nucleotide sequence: TGCGCCAGCAGCTTGCAAGGAGGGTACGAGCAGTACTTC. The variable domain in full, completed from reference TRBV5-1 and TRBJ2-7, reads KAGVTQTPRYLIKTRGQQVTLSCSPISGHRSVSWYQQTPGQGLQFLFEYFSETQRNKGNFPGRFSGRQFSNSRSEMNVSTLELGDSALYLCASSLQGGYEQYFGPGTRLTVT.

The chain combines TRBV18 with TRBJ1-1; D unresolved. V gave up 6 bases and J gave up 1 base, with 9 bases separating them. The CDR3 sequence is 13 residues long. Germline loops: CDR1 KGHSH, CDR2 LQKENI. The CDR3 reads CASSTDQNTEAFF. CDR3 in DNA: TGTGCCAGCTCTACGGACCAGAACACTGAAGCTTTCTTT.

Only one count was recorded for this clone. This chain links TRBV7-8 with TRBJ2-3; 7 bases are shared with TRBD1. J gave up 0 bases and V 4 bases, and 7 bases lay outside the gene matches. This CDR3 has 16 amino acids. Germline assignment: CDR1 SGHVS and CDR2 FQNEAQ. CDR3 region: CASSSYGQESTDTQYF. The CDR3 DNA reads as TGTGCCAGCAGCTCTTATGGACAGGAAAGCACAGATACGCAGTATTTT.

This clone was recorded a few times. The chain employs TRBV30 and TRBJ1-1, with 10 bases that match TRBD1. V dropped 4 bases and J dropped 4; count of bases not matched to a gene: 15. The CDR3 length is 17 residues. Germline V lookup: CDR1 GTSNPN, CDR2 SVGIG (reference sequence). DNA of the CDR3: TGTGCCTGGATCCTACGGGACAGGGGTATGGAGGGCACTGAAGCTTTCTTT. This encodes CAWILRDRGMEGTEAFF.

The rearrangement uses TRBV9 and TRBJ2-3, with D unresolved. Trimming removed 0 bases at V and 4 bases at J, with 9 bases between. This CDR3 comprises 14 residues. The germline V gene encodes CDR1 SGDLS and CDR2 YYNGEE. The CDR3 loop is CASSVDVPPDTQYF. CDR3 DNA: TGTGCCAGCAGCGTAGATGTCCCGCCAGATACGCAGTATTTT.

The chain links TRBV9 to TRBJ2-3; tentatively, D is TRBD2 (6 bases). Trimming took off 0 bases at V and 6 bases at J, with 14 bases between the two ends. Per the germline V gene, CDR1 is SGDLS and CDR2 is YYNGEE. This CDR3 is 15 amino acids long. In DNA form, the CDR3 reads TGTGCCAGCAGCGTAGTCGCGCGGGGCGGGGATACGCAGTATTTT. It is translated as CASSVVARGGDTQYF.

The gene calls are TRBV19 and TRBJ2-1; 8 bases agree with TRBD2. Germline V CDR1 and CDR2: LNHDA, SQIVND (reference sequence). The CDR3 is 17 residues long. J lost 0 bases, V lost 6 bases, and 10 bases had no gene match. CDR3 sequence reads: CASRPSGSGSSYNEQFF. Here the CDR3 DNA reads TGTGCCAGTAGACCCTCGGGGAGCGGGAGCTCCTACAATGAGCAGTTCTTC.

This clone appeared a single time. The CDR3 loop reads CASSLAGDQETQYF. The CDR3 region has the DNA TGCGCCAGCAGCTTGGCAGGGGACCAAGAGACCCAGTACTTC. V and J are TRBV5-1 and TRBJ2-5; TRBD1 is a possible D gene (6 bases). Trimming removed 0 bases from V and 0 bases from J, with 6 bases in between. The CDR3 length is 14 residues. CDR1 is SGHRS and CDR2 is YFSETQ in the germline V gene. The full variable domain, in which reference TRBV5-1 and TRBJ2-5 provide the parts outside the CDR3, is KAGVTQTPRYLIKTRGQQVTLSCSPISGHRSVSWYQQTPGQGLQFLFEYFSETQRNKGNFPGRFSGRQFSNSRSEMNVSTLELGDSALYLCASSLAGDQETQYFGPGTRLLVL.

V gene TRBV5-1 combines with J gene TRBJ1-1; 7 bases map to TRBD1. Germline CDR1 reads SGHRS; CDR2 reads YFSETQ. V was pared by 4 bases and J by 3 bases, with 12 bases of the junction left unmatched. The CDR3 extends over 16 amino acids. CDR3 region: CASSQVVTGSHTEAFF. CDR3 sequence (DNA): TGCGCCAGCAGCCAAGTTGTGACAGGGAGCCACACTGAAGCTTTCTTT.

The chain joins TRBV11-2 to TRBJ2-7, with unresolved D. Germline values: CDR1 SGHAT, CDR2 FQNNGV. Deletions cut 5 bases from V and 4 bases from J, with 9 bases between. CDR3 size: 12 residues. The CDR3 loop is CASSRDGYEQYF. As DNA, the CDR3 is TGTGCCAGCAGCCGCGATGGGTACGAGCAGTACTTC.

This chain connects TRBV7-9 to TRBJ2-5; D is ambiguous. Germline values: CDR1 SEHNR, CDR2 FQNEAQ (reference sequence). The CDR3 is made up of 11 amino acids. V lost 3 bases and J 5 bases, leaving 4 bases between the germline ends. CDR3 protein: CASSLQETQYF. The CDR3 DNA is TGTGCCAGCAGCTTGCAGGAGACCCAGTACTTC.

The CDR3 sequence: CASSYTPGEVYEQYF. In DNA, the CDR3 is TGTGCCAGCAGTTACACCCCAGGGGAGGTCTACGAGCAGTACTTC. J is TRBJ2-7 and V is TRBV6-5; the D call may be TRBD1 or TRBD2 (6 bases each). Trimming removed 2 bases at V and 3 bases at J, with 14 bases between. CDR1 is MNHEY and CDR2 is SVGAGI in the germline V gene. The CDR3 has 15 amino acids.

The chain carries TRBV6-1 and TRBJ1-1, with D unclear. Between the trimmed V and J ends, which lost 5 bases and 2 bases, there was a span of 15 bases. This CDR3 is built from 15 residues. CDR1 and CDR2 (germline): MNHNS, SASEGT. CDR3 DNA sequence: TGTGCCAGCAGTTGGGGATTTCAGGAAAACACTGAAGCTTTCTTT. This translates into CASSWGFQENTEAFF.

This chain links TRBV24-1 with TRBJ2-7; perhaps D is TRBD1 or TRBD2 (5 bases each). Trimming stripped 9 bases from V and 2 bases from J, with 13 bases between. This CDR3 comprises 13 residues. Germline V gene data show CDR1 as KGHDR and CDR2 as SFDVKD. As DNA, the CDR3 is TGTGCCACCTTGGGGGACCCGGCCTACGAGCAGTACTTC. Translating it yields CATLGDPAYEQYF.

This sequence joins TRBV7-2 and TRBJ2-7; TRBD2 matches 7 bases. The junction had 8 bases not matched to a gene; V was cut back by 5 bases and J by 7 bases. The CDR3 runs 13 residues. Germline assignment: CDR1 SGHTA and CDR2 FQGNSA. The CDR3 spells CASSLGLPGEQYF. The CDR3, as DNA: TGTGCCAGCAGCCTGGGACTACCGGGAGAGCAGTACTTC.

The CDR3 loop reads CASSLGGASYNEQFF. The CDR3 coding sequence is TGTGCCAGCAGCTTAGGAGGGGCATCCTACAATGAGCAGTTCTTC. J is TRBJ2-1 and V is TRBV7-9; D is tentatively TRBD1 or TRBD2 (5 bases each). Germline V gives CDR1 SEHNR, CDR2 FQNEAQ (reference sequence). Trimming left V 1 base short and J 1 base short, with 8 bases between. CDR3 size: 15 residues. The complete variable domain, with remaining parts taken from reference TRBV7-9 and TRBJ2-1, reads DTGVSQNPRHKITKRGQNVTFRCDPISEHNRLYWYRQTLGQGPEFLTYFQNEAQLEKSRLLSDRFSAERPKGSFSTLEIQRTEQGDSAMYLCASSLGGASYNEQFFGPGTRLTVL.

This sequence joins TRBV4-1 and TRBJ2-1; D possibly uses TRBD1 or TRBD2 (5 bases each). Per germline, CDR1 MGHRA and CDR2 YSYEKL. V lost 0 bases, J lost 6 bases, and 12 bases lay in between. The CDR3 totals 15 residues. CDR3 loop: CASSQDKGLANEQFF. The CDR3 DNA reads TGCGCCAGCAGCCAAGATAAGGGGCTAGCCAATGAGCAGTTCTTC.

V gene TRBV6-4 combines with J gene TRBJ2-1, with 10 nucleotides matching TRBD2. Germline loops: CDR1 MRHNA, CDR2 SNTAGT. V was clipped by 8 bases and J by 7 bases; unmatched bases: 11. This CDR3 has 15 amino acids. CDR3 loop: CASSWLAGASNEQFF. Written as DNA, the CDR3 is TGTGCCAGCTCGTGGCTAGCGGGAGCAAGTAATGAGCAGTTCTTC.

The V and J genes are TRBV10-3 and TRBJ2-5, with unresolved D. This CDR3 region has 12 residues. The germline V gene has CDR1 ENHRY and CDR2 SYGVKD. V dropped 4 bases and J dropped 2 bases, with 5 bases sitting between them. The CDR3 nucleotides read TGTGCCATCAGTGGCGGACAAGAGACCCAGTACTTC. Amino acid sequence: CAISGGQETQYF.

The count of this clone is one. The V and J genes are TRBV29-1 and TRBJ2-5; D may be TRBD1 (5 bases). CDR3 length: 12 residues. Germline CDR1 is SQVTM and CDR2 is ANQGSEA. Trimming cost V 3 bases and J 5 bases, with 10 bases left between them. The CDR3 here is CSVETPGETQYF. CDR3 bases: TGCAGCGTTGAGACCCCAGGGGAGACCCAGTACTTC.

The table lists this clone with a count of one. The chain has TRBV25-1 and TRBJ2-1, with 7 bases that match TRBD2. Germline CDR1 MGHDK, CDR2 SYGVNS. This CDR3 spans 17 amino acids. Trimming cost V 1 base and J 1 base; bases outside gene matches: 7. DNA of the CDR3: TGTGCCAGCAGTGAATCGGGGGGAGTAAGGTCCTACAATGAGCAGTTCTTC. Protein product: CASSESGGVRSYNEQFF.

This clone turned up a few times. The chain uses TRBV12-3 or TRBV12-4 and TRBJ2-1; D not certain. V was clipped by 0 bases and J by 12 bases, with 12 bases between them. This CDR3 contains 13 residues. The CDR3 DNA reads TGTGCCAGCAGTTTAGCGCGCGCGCACGGGCAGTTCTTC. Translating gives CASSLARAHGQFF.

The chain's CDR3 is CASSSQGGRSGNTIYF. Written as DNA, the CDR3 is TGTGCCAGCAGTTCACAGGGTGGACGCTCTGGAAACACCATATATTTT. The rearrangement links TRBV27 to TRBJ1-3, with D tentatively TRBD1 (6 bases). The germline V gene has CDR1 MNHEY and CDR2 SMNVEV (reference sequence). The V end was cut by 4 bases, the J end by 0 bases, with 13 bases between. The CDR3 has 16 residues.

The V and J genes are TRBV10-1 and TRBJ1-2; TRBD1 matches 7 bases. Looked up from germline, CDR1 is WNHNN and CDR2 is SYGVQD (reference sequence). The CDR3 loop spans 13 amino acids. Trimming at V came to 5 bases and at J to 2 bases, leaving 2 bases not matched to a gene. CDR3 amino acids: CASSSTGNYGYTF. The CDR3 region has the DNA TGCGCCAGCAGTTCGACAGGGAACTATGGCTACACCTTC.

The CDR3 protein is CASNPAGGPLMGTGELFF. For the CDR3, the DNA is TGTGCCAGCAACCCAGCGGGAGGCCCCTTAATGGGCACCGGGGAGCTGTTTTTT. The chain has TRBV3-1 (or the pseudogene TRBV3-2) and TRBJ2-2; 9 positions match TRBD2. The V gene's germline CDR1 is LGHDT and CDR2 YNNKEL (reference sequence). Trimming removed 7 bases from V and 4 bases from J; junction bases left unmatched: 16. The CDR3 covers 18 residues.

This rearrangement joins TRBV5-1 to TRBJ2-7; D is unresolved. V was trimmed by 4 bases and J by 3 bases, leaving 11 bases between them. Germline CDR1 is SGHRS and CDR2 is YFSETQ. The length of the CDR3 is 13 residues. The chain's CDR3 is CASSESGVYEQYF. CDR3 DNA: TGCGCCAGCAGCGAGTCGGGTGTCTACGAGCAGTACTTC.

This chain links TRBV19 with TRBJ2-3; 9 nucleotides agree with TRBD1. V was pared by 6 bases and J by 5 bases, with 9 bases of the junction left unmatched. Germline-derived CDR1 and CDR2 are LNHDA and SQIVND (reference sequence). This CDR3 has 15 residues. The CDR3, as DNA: TGTGCCAGTAGGGGACAGGGCGTCGGAGAAGATACGCAGTATTTT. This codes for CASRGQGVGEDTQYF.